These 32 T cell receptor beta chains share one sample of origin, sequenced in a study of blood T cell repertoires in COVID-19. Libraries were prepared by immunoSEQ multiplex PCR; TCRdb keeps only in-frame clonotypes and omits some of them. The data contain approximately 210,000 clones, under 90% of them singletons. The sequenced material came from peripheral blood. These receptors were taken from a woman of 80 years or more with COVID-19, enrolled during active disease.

CDR3: CASSDSGNTIYF. In DNA, the CDR3 is TGTGCCAGTAGCGACAGCGGAAACACCATATATTTT. The rearrangement links TRBV19 to TRBJ1-3; possible D gene TRBD1, 5 bases. The V and J ends lost 6 bases and 4 bases respectively, with 7 bases between them. The CDR3 length is 12 residues. Per the germline V gene, CDR1 is LNHDA and CDR2 is SQIVND (reference sequence).

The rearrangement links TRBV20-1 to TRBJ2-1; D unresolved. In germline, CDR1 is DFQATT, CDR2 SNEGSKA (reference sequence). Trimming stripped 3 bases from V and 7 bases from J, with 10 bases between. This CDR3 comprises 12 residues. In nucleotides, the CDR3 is TGCAGTGCTAGTGTAGATTCAAATGAGCAGTTCTTC. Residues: CSASVDSNEQFF.

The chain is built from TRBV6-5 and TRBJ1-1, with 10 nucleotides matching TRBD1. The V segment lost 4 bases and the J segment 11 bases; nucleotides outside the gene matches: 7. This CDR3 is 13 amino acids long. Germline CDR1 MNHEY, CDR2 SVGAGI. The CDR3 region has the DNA TGTGCCAGCAGTTTCCGGGACAGGGGCAGCGCTTTCTTT. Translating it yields CASSFRDRGSAFF.

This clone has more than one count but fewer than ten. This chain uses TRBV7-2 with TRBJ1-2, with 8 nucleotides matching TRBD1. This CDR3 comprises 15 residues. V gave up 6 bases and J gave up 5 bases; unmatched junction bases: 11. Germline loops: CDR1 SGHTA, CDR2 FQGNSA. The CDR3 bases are TGTGCCAGCAGTATTGGTCAGGGGGCTGAGTATGGCTACACCTTC. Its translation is CASSIGQGAEYGYTF. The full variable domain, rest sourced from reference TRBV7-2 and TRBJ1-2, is GAGVSQSPSNKVTEKGKDVELRCDPISGHTALYWYRQSLGQGLEFLIYFQGNSAPDKSGLPSDRFSAERTGGSVSTLTIQRTQQEDSAVYLCASSIGQGAEYGYTFGSGTRLTVV.

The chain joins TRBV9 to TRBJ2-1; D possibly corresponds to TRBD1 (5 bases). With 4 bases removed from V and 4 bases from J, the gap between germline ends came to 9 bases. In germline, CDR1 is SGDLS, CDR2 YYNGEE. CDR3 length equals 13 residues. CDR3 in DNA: TGTGCCAGCAGCATTCAGGGTTACAATGAGCAGTTCTTC. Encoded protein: CASSIQGYNEQFF.

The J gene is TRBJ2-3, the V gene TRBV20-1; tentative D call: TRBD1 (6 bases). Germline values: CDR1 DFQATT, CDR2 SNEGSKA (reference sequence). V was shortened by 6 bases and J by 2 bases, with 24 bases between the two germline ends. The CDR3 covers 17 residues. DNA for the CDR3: TGCAGTGCGAGTAGACGTTCCGGGACACCTCTCACAGATACGCAGTATTTT. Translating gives CSASRRSGTPLTDTQYF.

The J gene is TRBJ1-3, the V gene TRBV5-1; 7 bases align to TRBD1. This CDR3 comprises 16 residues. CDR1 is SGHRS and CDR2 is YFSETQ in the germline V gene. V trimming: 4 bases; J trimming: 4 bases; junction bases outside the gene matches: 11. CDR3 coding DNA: TGCGCCAGCAGCGCCGGGACAGCCACCTTGGGAAACACCATATATTTT. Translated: CASSAGTATLGNTIYF. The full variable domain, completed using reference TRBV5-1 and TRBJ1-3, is KAGVTQTPRYLIKTRGQQVTLSCSPISGHRSVSWYQQTPGQGLQFLFEYFSETQRNKGNFPGRFSGRQFSNSRSEMNVSTLELGDSALYLCASSAGTATLGNTIYFGEGSWLTVV.

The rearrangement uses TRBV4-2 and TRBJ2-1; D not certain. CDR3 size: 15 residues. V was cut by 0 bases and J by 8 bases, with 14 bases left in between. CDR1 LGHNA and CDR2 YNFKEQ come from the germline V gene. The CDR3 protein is CASSQDPHSTDEQFF. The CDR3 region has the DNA TGTGCCAGCAGCCAAGATCCACATAGCACGGATGAGCAGTTCTTC.

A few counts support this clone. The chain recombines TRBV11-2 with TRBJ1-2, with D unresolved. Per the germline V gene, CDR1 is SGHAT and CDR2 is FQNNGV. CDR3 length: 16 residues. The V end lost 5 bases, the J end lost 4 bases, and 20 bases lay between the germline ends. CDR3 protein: CASSPIRVPKFYGYTF. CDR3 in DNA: TGTGCCAGCAGCCCGATCCGGGTTCCGAAATTCTATGGCTACACCTTC.

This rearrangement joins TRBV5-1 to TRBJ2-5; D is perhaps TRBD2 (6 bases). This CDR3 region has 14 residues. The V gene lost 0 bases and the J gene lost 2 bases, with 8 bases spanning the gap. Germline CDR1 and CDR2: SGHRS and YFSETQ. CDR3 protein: CASSLVGTQETQYF. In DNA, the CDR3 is TGCGCCAGCAGCTTGGTGGGGACTCAAGAGACCCAGTACTTC.

The CDR3 region has the DNA TGTGCTAGTGGTTTGGCCGGGACAGGCGATCAGCCCCAGCATTTT. Residues: CASGLAGTGDQPQHF. The J gene is TRBJ1-5, the V gene TRBV12-5; TRBD1 agrees at 8 bases. Germline V CDR1 and CDR2: LGHNT, FRNRAP. The CDR3 length is 15 residues. J was trimmed by 5 bases and V by 1 base; bases with no gene match: 4.

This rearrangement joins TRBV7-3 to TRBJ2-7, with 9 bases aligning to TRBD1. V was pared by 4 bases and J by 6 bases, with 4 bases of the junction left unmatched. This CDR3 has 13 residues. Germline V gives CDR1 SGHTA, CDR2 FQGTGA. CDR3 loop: CASSSQGAFEQYF. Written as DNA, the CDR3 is TGTGCCAGCAGCTCACAGGGGGCATTCGAGCAGTACTTC.

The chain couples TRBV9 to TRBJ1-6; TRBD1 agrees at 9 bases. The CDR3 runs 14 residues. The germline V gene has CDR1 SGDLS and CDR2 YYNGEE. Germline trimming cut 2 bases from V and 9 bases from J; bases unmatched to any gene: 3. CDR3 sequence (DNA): TGTGCCAGCAGCGTGGGACAGGGAGGTTCACCCCTCCACTTT. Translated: CASSVGQGGSPLHF.

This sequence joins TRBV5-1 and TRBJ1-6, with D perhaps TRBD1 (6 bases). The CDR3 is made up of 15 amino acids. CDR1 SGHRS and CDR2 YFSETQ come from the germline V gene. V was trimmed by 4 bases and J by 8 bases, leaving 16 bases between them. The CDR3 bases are TGCGCCAGCAGCCAATCGACAGGAGCGGATTCACCCCTCCACTTT. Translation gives CASSQSTGADSPLHF.

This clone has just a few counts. CDR3 region: CASSLRGSYGYTF. For the CDR3, the DNA is TGTGCCAGCAGCTTGAGGGGGTCCTATGGCTACACCTTC. The chain recombines TRBV5-5 with TRBJ1-2, with D possibly matching TRBD1 (6 bases). This CDR3 spans 13 amino acids. The germline V and J ends were trimmed by 1 base and 4 bases, with 8 bases remaining between them. Germline V lookup: CDR1 SGHKS, CDR2 YYEKEE (reference sequence).

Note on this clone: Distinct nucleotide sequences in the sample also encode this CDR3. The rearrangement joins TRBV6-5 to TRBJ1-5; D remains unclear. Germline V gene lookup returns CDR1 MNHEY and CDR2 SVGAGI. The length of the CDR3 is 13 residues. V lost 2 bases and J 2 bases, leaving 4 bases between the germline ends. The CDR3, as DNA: TGTGCCAGCAGTTACGGAGGCAATCAGCCCCAGCATTTT. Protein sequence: CASSYGGNQPQHF.

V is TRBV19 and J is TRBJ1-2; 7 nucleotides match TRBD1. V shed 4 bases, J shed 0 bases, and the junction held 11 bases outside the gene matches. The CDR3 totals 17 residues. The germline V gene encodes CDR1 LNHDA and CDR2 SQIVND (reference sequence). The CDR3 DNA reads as TGTGCCAGTAGTAGGGGGGCCGGACAGGACTCTAACTATGGCTACACCTTC. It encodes CASSRGAGQDSNYGYTF.

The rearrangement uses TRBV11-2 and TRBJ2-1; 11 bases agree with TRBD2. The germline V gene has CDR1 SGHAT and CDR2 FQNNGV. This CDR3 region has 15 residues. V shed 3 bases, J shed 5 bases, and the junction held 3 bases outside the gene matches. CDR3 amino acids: CASSFTSGGHNEQFF. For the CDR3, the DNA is TGTGCCAGCAGCTTTACTAGCGGGGGACACAATGAGCAGTTCTTC. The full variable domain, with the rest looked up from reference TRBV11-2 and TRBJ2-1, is EAGVAQSPRYKIIEKRQSVAFWCNPISGHATLYWYQQILGQGPKLLIQFQNNGVVDDSQLPKDRFSAERLKGVDSTLKIQPAKLEDSAVYLCASSFTSGGHNEQFFGPGTRLTVL.

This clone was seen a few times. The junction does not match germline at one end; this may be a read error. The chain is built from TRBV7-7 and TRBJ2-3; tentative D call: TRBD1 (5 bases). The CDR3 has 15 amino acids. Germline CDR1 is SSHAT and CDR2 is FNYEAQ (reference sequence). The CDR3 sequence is CASSLGIGGTDTQYF. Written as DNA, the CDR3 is TGTGCTAGCAGCTTAGGAATAGGGGGCACAGATACGCAGTATTTT.

CDR3 nucleotide sequence: TGTGCCAGCAGCTTACAGGGGGCGAACACTGAAGCTTTCTTT. Its protein is CASSLQGANTEAFF. This chain connects TRBV6-5 to TRBJ1-1; 9 nucleotides match TRBD1. Trimming removed 6 bases from V and 1 base from J; junction bases left unmatched: 3. The CDR3 spans 14 residues. CDR1 MNHEY and CDR2 SVGAGI come from the germline V gene.

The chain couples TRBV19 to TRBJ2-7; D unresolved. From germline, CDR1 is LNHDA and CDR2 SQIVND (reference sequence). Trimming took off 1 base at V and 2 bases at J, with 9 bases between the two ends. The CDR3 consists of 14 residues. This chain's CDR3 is CASSIASAAYEQYF. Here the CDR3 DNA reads TGTGCCAGTAGTATAGCCTCCGCGGCCTACGAGCAGTACTTC.

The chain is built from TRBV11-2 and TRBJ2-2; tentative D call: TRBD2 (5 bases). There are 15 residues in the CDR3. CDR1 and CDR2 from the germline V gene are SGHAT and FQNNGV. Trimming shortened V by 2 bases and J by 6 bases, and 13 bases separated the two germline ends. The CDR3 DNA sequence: TGTGCCAGCAGCTTAAGAGGGCGAGTTGCCGGGGAGCTGTTTTTT. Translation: CASSLRGRVAGELFF. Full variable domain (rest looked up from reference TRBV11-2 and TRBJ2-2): EAGVAQSPRYKIIEKRQSVAFWCNPISGHATLYWYQQILGQGPKLLIQFQNNGVVDDSQLPKDRFSAERLKGVDSTLKIQPAKLEDSAVYLCASSLRGRVAGELFFGEGSRLTVL.

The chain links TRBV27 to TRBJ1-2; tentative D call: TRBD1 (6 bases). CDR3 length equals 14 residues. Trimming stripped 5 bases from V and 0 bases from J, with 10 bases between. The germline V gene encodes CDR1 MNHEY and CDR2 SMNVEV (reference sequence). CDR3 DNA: TGTGCCAGCAGTACCAGGACAGCTAACTATGGCTACACCTTC. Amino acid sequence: CASSTRTANYGYTF.

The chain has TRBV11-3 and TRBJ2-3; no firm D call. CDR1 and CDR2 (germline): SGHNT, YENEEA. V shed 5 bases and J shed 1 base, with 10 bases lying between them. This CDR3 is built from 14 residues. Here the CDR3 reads CASSPLGGTDTQYF. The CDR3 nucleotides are TGTGCCAGCAGCCCCCTTGGAGGCACAGATACGCAGTATTTT.

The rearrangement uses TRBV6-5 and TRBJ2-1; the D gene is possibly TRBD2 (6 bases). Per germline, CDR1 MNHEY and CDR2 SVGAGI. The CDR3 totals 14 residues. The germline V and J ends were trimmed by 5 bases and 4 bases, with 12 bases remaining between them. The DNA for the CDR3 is TGTGCCAGCAGTCCCCGGAGGGATTACAATGAGCAGTTCTTC. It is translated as CASSPRRDYNEQFF.

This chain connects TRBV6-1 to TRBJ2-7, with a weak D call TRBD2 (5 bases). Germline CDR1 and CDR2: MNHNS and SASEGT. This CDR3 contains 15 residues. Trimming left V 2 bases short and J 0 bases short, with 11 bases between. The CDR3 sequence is CASSERHRDSYEQYF. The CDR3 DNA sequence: TGTGCCAGCAGTGAAAGGCACCGGGACTCCTACGAGCAGTACTTC.

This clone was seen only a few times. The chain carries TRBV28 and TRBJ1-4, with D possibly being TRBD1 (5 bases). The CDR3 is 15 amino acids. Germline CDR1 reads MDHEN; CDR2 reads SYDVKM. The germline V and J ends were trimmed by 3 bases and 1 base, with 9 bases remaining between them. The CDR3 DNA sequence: TGTGCCAGCAGTTTCGCGGGGGAAACTAATGAAAAACTGTTTTTT. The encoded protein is CASSFAGETNEKLFF. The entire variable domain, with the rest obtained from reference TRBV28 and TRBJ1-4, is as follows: DVKVTQSSRYLVKRTGEKVFLECVQDMDHENMFWYRQDPGLGLRLIYFSYDVKMKEKGDIPEGYSVSREKKERFSLILESASTNQTSMYLCASSFAGETNEKLFFGSGTQLSVL.

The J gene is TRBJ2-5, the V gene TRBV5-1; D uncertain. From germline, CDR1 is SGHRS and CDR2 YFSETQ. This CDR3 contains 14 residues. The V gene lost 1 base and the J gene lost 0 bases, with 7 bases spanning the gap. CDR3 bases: TGCGCCAGCAGCTTGATATCCCACCAAGAGACCCAGTACTTC. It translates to CASSLISHQETQYF.

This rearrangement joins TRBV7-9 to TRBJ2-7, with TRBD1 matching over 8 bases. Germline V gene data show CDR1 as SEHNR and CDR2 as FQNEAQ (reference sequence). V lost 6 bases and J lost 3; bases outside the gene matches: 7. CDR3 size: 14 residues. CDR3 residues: CASSTSGTGYEQYF. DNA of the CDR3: TGTGCCAGCAGTACCTCCGGGACAGGCTACGAGCAGTACTTC.

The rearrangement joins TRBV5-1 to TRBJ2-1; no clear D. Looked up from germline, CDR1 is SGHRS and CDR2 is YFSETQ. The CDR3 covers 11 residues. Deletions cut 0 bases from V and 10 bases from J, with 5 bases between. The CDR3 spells CASSLVSEQFF. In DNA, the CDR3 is TGCGCCAGCAGCTTGGTGTCAGAGCAGTTCTTC.

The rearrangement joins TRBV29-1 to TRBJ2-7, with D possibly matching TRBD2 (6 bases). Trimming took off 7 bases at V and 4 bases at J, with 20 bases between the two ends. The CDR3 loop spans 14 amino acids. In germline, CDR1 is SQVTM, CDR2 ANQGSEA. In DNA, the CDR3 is TGCAGCGCCGGCGCGGCGGGGATGAGGTACGAGCAGTACTTC. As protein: CSAGAAGMRYEQYF.

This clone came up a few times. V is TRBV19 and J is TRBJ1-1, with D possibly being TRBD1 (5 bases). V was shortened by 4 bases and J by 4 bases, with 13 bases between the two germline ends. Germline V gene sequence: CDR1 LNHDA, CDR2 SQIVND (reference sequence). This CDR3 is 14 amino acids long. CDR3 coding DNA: TGTGCCAGTAGTACCGCAGGGTCGCGCACTGAAGCTTTCTTT. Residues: CASSTAGSRTEAFF.